This T cell receptor beta chain was sequenced for a study of CD8+CD57+ T cells in acquired aplastic anemia. Whole-study results and caveats: A significant difference in CD8+ Simpson's diversity between patients and controls was not found.

Concerning this clonotype itself: Its antigen is not identified.

TCR beta VDJ and CDR3 were profiled, and genomic DNA was the template. MiXCR, run by TCRdb on the reads, gives a single entry per CDR3 protein. Counted here are 100,000 to 150,000 distinct CDR3 sequences, 45% to 60% occurring once; the ten biggest clones make up 25% to 30%. CDR3 size: 15 residues. CDR1 ENHRY and CDR2 SYGVKD come from the germline V gene. The V and J ends lost 0 bases and 6 bases respectively, with 15 bases between them. Selection for sequencing was limited to patients who had shown CD8+CD57+ cell expansion by flow cytometry. The patients, all of them, had severe acquired aplastic anemia. All patients were therapy-naive when blood was sampled.

The specimen sequenced was sorted CD4+, CD8+, or CD8+CD57+ T cells (not recorded which) from PBMCs. The clonotype comes from a human donor with aplastic anemia. The V and J genes are TRBV10-3 and TRBJ2-7; D remains ambiguous. CDR3 amino acids: CAISESVTLSPEQYF. CDR3 DNA: TGTGCCATCAGTGAGTCGGTAACACTGTCCCCCGAGCAGTACTTC.